This T cell receptor (beta chain) is from a study of blood T cell repertoires in COVID-19. CDR1 is LGHNT, CDR2 FRNRAP, per germline. The CDR3 runs 15 residues. J lost 5 bases, V lost 1 base, and 6 bases had no gene match. In the study's own analysis: Counts of nucleated cells, estimated from reference gene primer amplification, were obtained. TCRdb's table, derived via immunoSEQ multiplex PCR, lists solely in-frame clones and lacks some. The D gene and trimming were derived from the DNA, and the V and J assignments and clone size from that table. The repertoire consists of about 230,000 clones, with approximately 84% occurring once and the leading ten covering approximately 0.89%.

This sequence originates from a man aged 35 to 55 with acute or convalescent COVID-19. The sequencing sample was made of peripheral blood. The chain recombines TRBV12-5 with TRBJ1-1; 8 bases fit TRBD1. CDR3 bases: TGTGCTAGTGGTTTGGGGACAGGGTATTGGACTGAAGCTTTCTTT. Translated, it gives CASGLGTGYWTEAFF.